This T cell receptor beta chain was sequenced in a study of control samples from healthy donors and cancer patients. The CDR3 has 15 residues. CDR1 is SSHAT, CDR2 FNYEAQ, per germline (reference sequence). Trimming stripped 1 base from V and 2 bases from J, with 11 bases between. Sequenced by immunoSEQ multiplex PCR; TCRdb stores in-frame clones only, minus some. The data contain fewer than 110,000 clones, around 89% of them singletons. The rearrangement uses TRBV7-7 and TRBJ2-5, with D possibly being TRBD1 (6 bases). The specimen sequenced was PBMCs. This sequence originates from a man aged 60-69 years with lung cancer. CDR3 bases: TGTGCCAGCAGCTTAGACAGGACAGAGCAAGAGACCCAGTACTTC. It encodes CASSLDRTEQETQYF.